These T cell receptor beta chains were read from a single sample in a study of Ad26.COV2.S vaccination and SARS-CoV-2 variants. Produced via immunoSEQ multiplex PCR; TCRdb's table is partial and in-frame only. The repertoire holds over 450,000 clones, with roughly nine tenths as singletons. The sample consisted of peripheral blood, taken in a trial of Ad26.COV2.S vaccine versus placebo. All receptors come from a person aged 18-60 years who received the Ad26.COV2.S COVID-19 vaccine or a placebo. Both conserved end residues are part of each CDR3.

v_call	j_call	cdr3_aa
TRBV28	TRBJ2-2	CASSLFPRGGGELFF
TRBV28	TRBJ2-4	CASSLNRLDREIAKNIQYF
TRBV11-3	TRBJ2-1	CASSLESKNEQFF
TRBV6-5	TRBJ2-7	CASRREIHYEQYF
TRBV28	TRBJ1-3	CASRLRGNTIYF
TRBV9	TRBJ2-1	CASSMRLAGDNEQFF
TRBV10-3	TRBJ2-7	CAIGGAGNSYEQYF
TRBV14	TRBJ1-4	CASSPYKATNEKLFF
TRBV9	TRBJ1-1	CASSVALGRTEAFF
TRBV29-1	TRBJ1-1	CSVGVSGGTEAFF
TRBV6-5	TRBJ1-6	CASSYSAAYLNSPLHF
TRBV6-5	TRBJ2-2	CASSYPRTGGPGELFF
TRBV6-5	TRBJ2-7	CASRRTGSSYEQYF
TRBV18	TRBJ1-5	CASSPGTVNQPQHF
TRBV5-1	TRBJ1-5	CASSPTGPSNQPQHF
TRBV7-2	TRBJ2-1	CASSSITSSYNEQFF